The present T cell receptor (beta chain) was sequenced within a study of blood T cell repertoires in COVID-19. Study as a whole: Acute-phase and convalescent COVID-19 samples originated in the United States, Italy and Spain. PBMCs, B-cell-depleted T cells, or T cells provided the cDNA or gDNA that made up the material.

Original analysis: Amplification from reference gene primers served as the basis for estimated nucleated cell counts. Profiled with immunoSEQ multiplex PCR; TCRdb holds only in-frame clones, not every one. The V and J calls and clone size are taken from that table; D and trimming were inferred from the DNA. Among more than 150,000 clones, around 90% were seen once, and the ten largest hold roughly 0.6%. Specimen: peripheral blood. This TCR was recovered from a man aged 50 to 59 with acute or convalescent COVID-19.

In DNA, the CDR3 is TGCGCCAGCAGCCAAAGGGGTGGTCGACAGGCCCCTGAAGCTTTCTTT. The encoded protein is CASSQRGGRQAPEAFF. The chain recombines TRBV4-1 with TRBJ1-1; weak D call: TRBD1 (6 bases). V was cut by 2 bases and J by 6 bases, with 19 bases left in between. The CDR3 runs to 16 residues. The germline V gene encodes CDR1 MGHRA and CDR2 YSYEKL.